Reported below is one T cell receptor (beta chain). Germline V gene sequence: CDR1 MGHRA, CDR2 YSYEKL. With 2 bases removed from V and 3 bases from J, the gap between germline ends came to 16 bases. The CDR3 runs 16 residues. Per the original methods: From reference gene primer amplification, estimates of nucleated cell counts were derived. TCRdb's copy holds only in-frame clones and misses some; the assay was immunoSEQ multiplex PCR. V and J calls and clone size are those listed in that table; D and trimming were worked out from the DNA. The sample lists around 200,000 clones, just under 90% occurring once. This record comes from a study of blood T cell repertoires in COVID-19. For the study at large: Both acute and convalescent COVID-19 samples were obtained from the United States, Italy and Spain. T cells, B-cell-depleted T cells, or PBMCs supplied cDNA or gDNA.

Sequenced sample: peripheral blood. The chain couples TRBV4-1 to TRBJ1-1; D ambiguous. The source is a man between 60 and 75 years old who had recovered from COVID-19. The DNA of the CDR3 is TGCGCCAGCAGCCAATTCGCTCCTATCTTAGACACTGAAGCTTTCTTT. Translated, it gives CASSQFAPILDTEAFF.